The 29 T cell receptor beta chains listed next were all sequenced from one sample in a study of immune evolution from preneoplasia to lung adenocarcinoma. Assay: immunoSEQ multiplex PCR; the TCRdb copy retains only in-frame clones and omits some. The sample carries under 6,000 clones, roughly four fifths recorded once. Sequenced sample: FFPE lung adenocarcinoma in situ tissue. All receptors come from a person between 65 and 80 years old with lung adenocarcinoma.

The chain links TRBV7-9 to TRBJ1-4; D unclear. CDR3 size: 16 residues. Trimming took 1 base from V and 0 from J, leaving 9 bases between them. The germline V gene has CDR1 SEHNR and CDR2 FQNEAQ (reference sequence). The CDR3 is CASSLEAGATNEKLFF. The DNA of the CDR3 is TGTGCCAGCAGCTTAGAGGCAGGAGCAACTAATGAAAAACTGTTTTTT.

The chain has TRBV5-1 and TRBJ2-7, with D perhaps TRBD1 or TRBD2 (5 bases each). Germline V gives CDR1 SGHRS, CDR2 YFSETQ. Trimming took 0 bases from V and 6 from J, leaving 10 bases between them. This CDR3 comprises 13 residues. DNA for the CDR3: TGCGCCAGCAGCTTGGGCAGGGCGGGCGAGCAGTACTTC. Its protein is CASSLGRAGEQYF.

This clone was observed a few times. The chain combines TRBV10-1 with TRBJ2-1; a possible D gene is TRBD1 (5 bases). This CDR3 contains 15 residues. Germline V gene sequence: CDR1 WNHNN, CDR2 SYGVQD (reference sequence). Trimming removed 4 bases at V and 2 bases at J, with 12 bases between. The CDR3 protein is CASSGQPAPYNEQFF. The DNA for the CDR3 is TGCGCCAGCAGTGGACAGCCCGCCCCCTACAATGAGCAGTTCTTC.

The chain combines TRBV27 with TRBJ1-2; D possibly corresponds to TRBD1 (6 bases). V lost 2 bases and J lost 5, with 15 bases in between. The CDR3 spans 15 residues. Germline V CDR1 and CDR2: MNHEY, SMNVEV (reference sequence). CDR3 in amino acids: CASSLHREVGYGYTF. The CDR3 nucleotides are TGTGCCAGCAGTTTACACAGGGAAGTTGGGTATGGCTACACCTTC.

The chain recombines TRBV28 with TRBJ1-3; TRBD1 agrees at 7 bases. The CDR3 spans 15 residues. Trimming took 6 bases from V and 0 from J; bases not matched to a gene: 5. Germline CDR1 is MDHEN and CDR2 is SYDVKM. The CDR3 DNA sequence: TGTGCCAGCAGACGAGGGACAGTCTCTGGAAACACCATATATTTT. This sequence encodes CASRRGTVSGNTIYF.

This clone was picked up a small number of times. This chain links TRBV11-1 with TRBJ2-1; 9 bases fit TRBD2. Germline-derived CDR1 and CDR2 are SGHAT and FQDESV (reference sequence). V lost 7 bases and J lost 9; bases outside the gene matches: 7. The CDR3 contains 13 residues. CDR3 in amino acids: CASKLAGSGEQFF. For the CDR3, the DNA is TGTGCCAGCAAACTAGCGGGCTCGGGTGAGCAGTTCTTC.

This clone has only one observation. V is TRBV2 and J is TRBJ2-5; D is uncertain. The CDR3 contains 12 residues. The V gene's germline CDR1 is SNHLY and CDR2 FYNNEI. V dropped 6 bases and J dropped 5 bases, with 10 bases sitting between them. CDR3 in DNA: TGTGCCAGCAGGGGCATCTTGGAGACCCAGTACTTC. Translation: CASRGILETQYF. The complete variable domain, with remaining parts taken from reference TRBV2 and TRBJ2-5, reads EPEVTQTPSHQVTQMGQEVILRCVPISNHLYFYWYRQILGQKVEFLVSFYNNEISEKSEIFDDQFSVERPDGSNFTLKIRSTKLEDSAMYFCASRGILETQYFGPGTRLLVL.

The J gene is TRBJ1-1, the V gene TRBV6-1, with TRBD1 matching 7 bases. CDR1 and CDR2 (germline): MNHNS, SASEGT. Trimming cost V 0 bases and J 4 bases; bases outside gene matches: 8. CDR3 length equals 16 residues. The CDR3 reads CASSEALRAGGTEAFF. CDR3 nucleotide sequence: TGTGCCAGCAGTGAAGCGCTTCGGGCAGGGGGCACTGAAGCTTTCTTT.

The genes are TRBV28 and TRBJ1-2; D unresolved. V gave up 3 bases and J gave up 4 bases, with 9 bases separating them. The CDR3 is 13 amino acids. Germline V lookup: CDR1 MDHEN, CDR2 SYDVKM. The CDR3 DNA follows: TGTGCCAGCAGTTTTGGTCTGGGCTATGGCTACACCTTC. Translation gives CASSFGLGYGYTF.

The rearrangement joins TRBV7-6 to TRBJ2-2; no reliable D call. CDR3 length: 17 amino acids. V lost 0 bases, J lost 5 bases, and 16 bases lay in between. CDR1 and CDR2 from the germline V gene are SGHVS and FNYEAQ. CDR3 DNA sequence: TGTGCCAGCAGCTTAGCGTTGGACGCCCCGCGAACCGGGGAGCTGTTTTTT. Translation gives CASSLALDAPRTGELFF.

This clone has more than one count but fewer than ten. The chain is built from TRBV25-1 and TRBJ1-1; D gene unclear. The CDR3 length is 13 residues. Germline lookup yields CDR1 MGHDK and CDR2 SYGVNS. The ends were cut back, 5 bases at V and 1 base at J, with 8 bases in the middle. The CDR3 DNA sequence: TGTGCCAGCAGTAGAGGGCCGAACACTGAAGCTTTCTTT. It specifies CASSRGPNTEAFF.

The V and J genes are TRBV5-4 and TRBJ2-7; TRBD1 aligns across 8 bases. V shed 3 bases, J shed 2 bases, and the junction held 4 bases outside the gene matches. Germline CDR1 and CDR2: SGHNT and YYREEE (reference sequence). The CDR3 covers 14 residues. The CDR3 sequence is CASSSTDRAYEQYF. The CDR3 bases are TGTGCCAGCAGCTCGACGGACAGGGCCTACGAGCAGTACTTC. Variable domain in full (rest from reference TRBV5-4 and TRBJ2-7): ETGVTQSPTHLIKTRGQQVTLRCSSQSGHNTVSWYQQALGQGPQFIFQYYREEENGRGNFPPRFSGLQFPNYSSELNVNALELDDSALYLCASSSTDRAYEQYFGPGTRLTVT.

The V and J genes are TRBV6-6 and TRBJ1-1; no clear D. This CDR3 is 14 amino acids long. Germline-derived CDR1 and CDR2 are MNHNY and SVGAGI (reference sequence). Trimming removed 2 bases at V and 0 bases at J, with 7 bases between. The CDR3 protein is CASSYDEMNTEAFF. In DNA form, the CDR3 reads TGTGCCAGCAGTTACGACGAAATGAACACTGAAGCTTTCTTT.

As DNA, the CDR3 is TGTGCCAGCAGCCGAGCAGGGGGGGCCTACGAGCAGTACTTC. It is translated as CASSRAGGAYEQYF. The chain is built from TRBV5-5 and TRBJ2-7, with D perhaps given as TRBD1 or TRBD2 (7 bases each). Germline loops: CDR1 SGHKS, CDR2 YYEKEE (reference sequence). The CDR3 is 14 residues long. V was trimmed by 4 bases and J by 2 bases, leaving 13 bases between them.

For the CDR3, the DNA is TGTGCCAGCAGCGTCACACCGAACACTGAAGCTTTCTTT. Its protein product is CASSVTPNTEAFF. The rearrangement uses TRBV9 and TRBJ1-1; no firm D call. The CDR3 length is 13 residues. Deletions cut 2 bases from V and 1 base from J, with 6 bases between. CDR1 is SGDLS, CDR2 YYNGEE, per germline.

This clone was counted only a few times. This chain joins TRBV6-6 and TRBJ1-2, with D tentatively TRBD1 (5 bases). This CDR3 region has 13 residues. V shed 8 bases and J shed 8 bases, with 18 bases lying between them. Germline V CDR1 and CDR2: MNHNY, SVGAGI (reference sequence). The CDR3 DNA reads as TGTGCCAGCGACCGGGAGGGGATGGGCGGCTACACCTTC. Its protein is CASDREGMGGYTF.

The genes are TRBV18 and TRBJ2-1, with a possible D match to TRBD2 (6 bases). This CDR3 comprises 15 residues. Germline-derived CDR1 and CDR2 are KGHSH and LQKENI. Trimming removed 2 bases from V and 3 bases from J, with 11 bases in between. CDR3 protein: CASSPAGSGYNEQFF. CDR3 in DNA: TGTGCCAGCTCACCAGCGGGGTCGGGCTACAATGAGCAGTTCTTC.

In DNA form, the CDR3 reads TGCGCCAGCAGCTTGGACCTAGCGGGAGGGACAGATACGCAGTATTTT. Translating gives CASSLDLAGGTDTQYF. The chain couples TRBV5-1 to TRBJ2-3, with 12 nucleotides matching TRBD2. Germline CDR1 SGHRS, CDR2 YFSETQ. V lost 0 bases, J lost 3 bases, and 2 bases stayed unmatched. This CDR3 comprises 16 residues.

This clone was counted a single time. This chain uses TRBV10-1 with TRBJ2-6; unclear D gene. The CDR3 runs 15 residues. Trimming shortened V by 0 bases and J by 0 bases, and 3 bases separated the two germline ends. Germline values: CDR1 WNHNN, CDR2 SYGVQD (reference sequence). CDR3 residues: CASSESGSGANVLTF. In nucleotides, the CDR3 is TGCGCCAGCAGTGAGTCTGGCTCTGGGGCCAACGTCCTGACTTTC.

The chain is built from TRBV2 and TRBJ1-4; 7 nucleotides line up with TRBD1. Trimming cost V 6 bases and J 7 bases; bases outside gene matches: 11. The V gene's germline CDR1 is SNHLY and CDR2 FYNNEI. The CDR3 sequence is 15 residues long. CDR3 nucleotides: TGTGCCAGCAGGATCAGACAGGGCGCGAGTGAAAAACTGTTTTTT. As protein: CASRIRQGASEKLFF.

The V and J genes are TRBV5-6 and TRBJ2-3, with 7 bases aligning to TRBD2. The CDR3 loop spans 15 amino acids. Germline values: CDR1 SGHDT, CDR2 YYEEEE. Trimming cost V 3 bases and J 0 bases; bases outside gene matches: 4. The CDR3 bases are TGTGCCAGCAGCTGGCGGGGGACTAGCACAGATACGCAGTATTTT. Translated: CASSWRGTSTDTQYF.

The genes are TRBV28 and TRBJ2-1, with D unclear. This CDR3 is 13 amino acids long. Per the germline V gene, CDR1 is MDHEN and CDR2 is SYDVKM. With 3 bases removed from V and 10 bases from J, the gap between germline ends came to 13 bases. CDR3 amino acids: CASSLSGGEEQFF. The CDR3 nucleotides read TGTGCCAGCAGTTTGTCTGGCGGCGAAGAGCAGTTCTTC.

The J gene is TRBJ1-3, the V gene TRBV5-4; unclear D gene. There are 17 residues in the CDR3. Germline V lookup: CDR1 SGHNT, CDR2 YYREEE (reference sequence). V was pared by 3 bases and J by 3 bases, with 19 bases between. CDR3 protein: CASSSVQGGLGGNTIYF. The CDR3 DNA is TGTGCCAGCAGCTCGGTCCAAGGCGGTCTTGGTGGAAACACCATATATTTT.

The J gene is TRBJ1-3, the V gene TRBV9; no clear D gene. The CDR3 covers 13 residues. Germline V lookup: CDR1 SGDLS, CDR2 YYNGEE. Trimming pared 4 bases from V and 2 bases from J, leaving 7 bases between. The DNA for the CDR3 is TGTGCCAGCAGCCCCCGGGCTGGAAACACCATATATTTT. Amino acid sequence: CASSPRAGNTIYF.

The chain employs TRBV13 and TRBJ1-2, with 10 bases fitting TRBD1. CDR3 length: 15 amino acids. Germline V CDR1 and CDR2: PRHDT, FYEKMQ (reference sequence). Germline trimming cut 5 bases from V and 2 bases from J; bases unmatched to any gene: 5. In nucleotides, the CDR3 is TGTGCCAGCAGCACCCTGACAGGGGGCAACTATGGCTACACCTTC. Protein: CASSTLTGGNYGYTF.

Turning to this clone: One junction end disagrees with the germline gene, perhaps due to a read error. The rearrangement joins TRBV6-1 to TRBJ2-2; TRBD1 matches at 7 bases. Germline CDR1 is MNHNS and CDR2 is SASEGT. There are 14 residues in the CDR3. Here the CDR3 DNA reads TGTGCCAGCAGCGAAGTGACAGGGTCCGGGGAGCTGTTTTTT. Translating it yields CASSEVTGSGELFF.

This chain links TRBV9 with TRBJ2-3; possible D gene TRBD2, 6 bases. CDR3 length: 14 amino acids. Looked up from germline, CDR1 is SGDLS and CDR2 is YYNGEE. V lost 4 bases, J lost 1 base, and 10 bases lay in between. The CDR3 loop is CASSSWGGTDTQYF. The CDR3, as DNA: TGTGCCAGCAGCTCATGGGGGGGCACAGATACGCAGTATTTT.

The chain is built from TRBV7-8 and TRBJ2-3; D unclear. CDR3 length equals 14 residues. Germline V gene data show CDR1 as SGHVS and CDR2 as FQNEAQ. V was clipped by 5 bases and J by 6 bases, with 15 bases between them. The CDR3 loop is CASSLSPKPDTQYF. CDR3 nucleotide sequence: TGTGCCAGCAGCCTCAGCCCGAAGCCGGATACGCAGTATTTT.

This chain joins TRBV5-1 and TRBJ2-5; D possibly uses TRBD1 or TRBD2 (5 bases each). The CDR3 spans 14 residues. CDR1 is SGHRS and CDR2 is YFSETQ in the germline V gene. Trimming removed 1 base at V and 0 bases at J, with 7 bases between. The CDR3 is CASSLMGDQETQYF. CDR3 bases: TGCGCCAGCAGCTTGATGGGGGACCAAGAGACCCAGTACTTC.